Shown below are 12 T cell receptor beta chains from a single sample sequenced in a study of Ad26.COV2.S vaccination and SARS-CoV-2 variants. Regarding treatment: roughly 19 received Ad26.COV2.S at low or high dose, single or two shots; a few received placebo; per-sample allocation not given. Day 63 following the first vaccine or placebo injection was when the samples were taken. Assay used: immunoSEQ multiplex PCR; TCRdb lists only in-frame clones, some missing. Here the sample spans around 340,000 clones, roughly 90% being singletons. The sample was peripheral blood, taken in a trial of Ad26.COV2.S vaccine versus placebo. The receptors derive from a person between 18 and 65 years old who received the Ad26.COV2.S COVID-19 vaccine or a placebo.

The chain joins TRBV15 to TRBJ2-3; 7 bases are shared with TRBD1. Germline lookup yields CDR1 LNHNV and CDR2 YYDKDF (reference sequence). V lost 0 bases and J lost 6; bases outside the gene matches: 9. CDR3 length equals 16 residues. This CDR3 reads CATSRETGSGSDTQYF. CDR3 sequence (DNA): TGTGCCACCAGCAGAGAGACAGGGAGTGGGTCTGATACGCAGTATTTT.

The chain recombines TRBV5-1 with TRBJ2-2; 9 bases align to TRBD1. CDR1 and CDR2 (germline): SGHRS, YFSETQ. This CDR3 contains 17 residues. V dropped 0 bases and J dropped 2; count of bases not matched to a gene: 5. The CDR3 loop is CASSLEGTGINTGELFF. CDR3 coding DNA: TGCGCCAGCAGCTTGGAAGGGACAGGGATAAACACCGGGGAGCTGTTTTTT.

The chain combines TRBV6-5 with TRBJ1-1; D unclear. The V end lost 0 bases, the J end lost 0 bases, and 5 bases lay between the germline ends. The CDR3 runs to 14 residues. The germline V gene has CDR1 MNHEY and CDR2 SVGAGI. DNA for the CDR3: TGTGCCAGCAGTTACTCGGACCTGAACACTGAAGCTTTCTTT. Protein: CASSYSDLNTEAFF.

This chain joins TRBV15 and TRBJ1-2, with a possible D match to TRBD1 (5 bases). V was trimmed by 1 base and J by 0 bases, leaving 12 bases between them. This CDR3 spans 16 amino acids. The germline V gene has CDR1 LNHNV and CDR2 YYDKDF (reference sequence). In DNA form, the CDR3 reads TGTGCCACCAGCAGAGCGTTTGGGACTTCTAACTATGGCTACACCTTC. Its protein product is CATSRAFGTSNYGYTF.

The genes are TRBV29-1 and TRBJ2-1; the D is unclear. The CDR3 runs to 13 residues. Germline values: CDR1 SQVTM, CDR2 ANQGSEA. V shed 0 bases and J shed 10 bases, with 13 bases lying between them. The CDR3 nucleotides read TGCAGCGTTGAAGATCCACCGGGTCCGGAGCAGTTCTTC. Protein sequence: CSVEDPPGPEQFF.

The chain couples TRBV10-3 to TRBJ2-7; 7 bases are shared with TRBD1. The trim removed 11 bases at V and 0 bases at J, leaving 10 bases unmatched. Germline assignment: CDR1 ENHRY and CDR2 SYGVKD. The CDR3 spans 14 residues. CDR3 coding DNA: TGTGCCGTTCGCCCGGACAGGTCCTCCTACGAGCAGTACTTC. As protein: CAVRPDRSSYEQYF.

The chain has TRBV28 and TRBJ2-5; possible D gene TRBD2, 7 bases. The CDR3 is 14 residues long. V was cut by 3 bases and J by 5 bases, with 13 bases left in between. The V gene's germline CDR1 is MDHEN and CDR2 SYDVKM. The CDR3 DNA reads TGTGCCAGCAGTTTTCGGGGGGCTGGGGAGACCCAGTACTTC. Its protein is CASSFRGAGETQYF.

V gene TRBV19 combines with J gene TRBJ1-6; TRBD1 is a possible D gene (5 bases). Trimming pared 2 bases from V and 0 bases from J, leaving 14 bases between. Germline-derived CDR1 and CDR2 are LNHDA and SQIVND (reference sequence). CDR3 length equals 18 residues. The chain's CDR3 is CASSISGHTSSYNSPLHF. Written as DNA, the CDR3 is TGTGCCAGTAGTATATCTGGACATACGAGCTCCTATAATTCACCCCTCCACTTT.

V is TRBV24-1 and J is TRBJ2-5, with D perhaps TRBD1 or TRBD2 (6 bases each). The V gene's germline CDR1 is KGHDR and CDR2 SFDVKD. Deletions cut 5 bases from V and 5 bases from J, with 20 bases between. CDR3 length: 16 residues. In DNA form, the CDR3 reads TGTGCCACCAGTGTGGGAGAAGGGGGGTCCGGGGAGACCCAGTACTTC. Translated: CATSVGEGGSGETQYF.

The gene calls are TRBV6-5 and TRBJ1-4, with a tentative D call TRBD1 (5 bases). The germline gives CDR1 MNHEY, CDR2 SVGAGI. The CDR3 loop spans 13 amino acids. The V end lost 6 bases, the J end lost 12 bases, and 17 bases lay between the germline ends. The CDR3 region is CASSRMQGTELFF. DNA of the CDR3: TGTGCCAGCAGCCGAATGCAGGGAACGGAACTGTTTTTT.

The V gene is TRBV30, the J gene TRBJ1-4; 7 bases agree with TRBD1. Germline CDR1 GTSNPN, CDR2 SVGIG (reference sequence). Unmatched junction bases numbered 8, after V lost 8 bases and J lost 8 bases. The CDR3 runs 12 residues. CDR3 protein: CAHRDRLEKLFF. CDR3 nucleotide sequence: TGTGCCCACCGGGACAGATTGGAAAAACTGTTTTTT.

The chain employs TRBV7-2 and TRBJ2-3; 7 bases line up with TRBD1. The V gene's germline CDR1 is SGHTA and CDR2 FQGNSA. This CDR3 spans 17 amino acids. The J segment lost 3 bases and the V segment lost 2 bases, leaving 11 bases of the junction unmatched. This CDR3 reads CASSLLKRGLMTDTQYF. DNA for the CDR3: TGTGCCAGCAGCTTATTAAAAAGGGGGCTAATGACAGATACGCAGTATTTT.